Here is one TCR beta chain with its context. CDR1 MDHEN and CDR2 SYDVKM come from the germline V gene. The CDR3 extends over 16 amino acids. Trimming stripped 7 bases from V and 0 bases from J, with 16 bases between. The method was immunoSEQ multiplex PCR; TCRdb's version includes in-frame clones alone and lacks a portion of them. This table has about 89,000 clones, roughly 88% appearing once. The sample belongs to a study of OX40 agonist ivuxolimab in advanced cancers. The chain combines TRBV28 with TRBJ1-5; TRBD1 is a possible D gene (5 bases). Sequenced here: CD4+ or CD8+ T cells sorted from blood, sampled in a trial of the OX40 agonist ivuxolimab. This sequence originates from an adult with an advanced solid tumor such as melanoma, head and neck, liver or kidney cancer. The CDR3 nucleotides are TGTGCCAGCAAAGAACAGGTACTGCATAGCAATCAGCCCCAGCATTTT. Its protein is CASKEQVLHSNQPQHF. Combining the CDR3 with reference TRBV28 and TRBJ1-5 gives the whole variable domain DVKVTQSSRYLVKRTGEKVFLECVQDMDHENMFWYRQDPGLGLRLIYFSYDVKMKEKGDIPEGYSVSREKKERFSLILESASTNQTSMYLCASKEQVLHSNQPQHFGDGTRLSIL.